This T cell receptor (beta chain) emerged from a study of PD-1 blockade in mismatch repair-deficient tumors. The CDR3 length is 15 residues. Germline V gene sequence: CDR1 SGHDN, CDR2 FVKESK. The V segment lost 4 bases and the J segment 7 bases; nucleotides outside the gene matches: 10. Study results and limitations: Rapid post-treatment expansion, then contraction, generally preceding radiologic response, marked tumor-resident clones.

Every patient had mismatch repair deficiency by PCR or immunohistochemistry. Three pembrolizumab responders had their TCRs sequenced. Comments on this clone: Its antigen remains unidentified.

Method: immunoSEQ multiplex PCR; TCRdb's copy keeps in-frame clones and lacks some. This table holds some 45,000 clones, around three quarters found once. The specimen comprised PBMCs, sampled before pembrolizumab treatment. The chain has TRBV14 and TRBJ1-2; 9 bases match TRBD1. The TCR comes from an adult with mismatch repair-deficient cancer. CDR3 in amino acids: CASSLTGGAVGGYTF. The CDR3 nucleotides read TGTGCCAGCAGCCTTACAGGGGGCGCGGTTGGTGGCTACACCTTC.